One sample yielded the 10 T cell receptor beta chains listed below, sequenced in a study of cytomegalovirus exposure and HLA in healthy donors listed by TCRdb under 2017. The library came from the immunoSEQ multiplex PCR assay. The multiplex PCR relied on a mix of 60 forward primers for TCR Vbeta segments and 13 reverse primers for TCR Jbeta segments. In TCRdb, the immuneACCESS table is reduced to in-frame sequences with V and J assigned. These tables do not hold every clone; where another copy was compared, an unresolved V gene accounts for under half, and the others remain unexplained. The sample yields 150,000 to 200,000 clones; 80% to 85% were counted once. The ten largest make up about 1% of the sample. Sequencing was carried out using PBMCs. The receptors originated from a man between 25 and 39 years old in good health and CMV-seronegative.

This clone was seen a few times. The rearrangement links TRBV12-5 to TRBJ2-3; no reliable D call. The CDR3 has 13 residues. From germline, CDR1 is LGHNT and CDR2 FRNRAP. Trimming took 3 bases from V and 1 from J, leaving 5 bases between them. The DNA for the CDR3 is TGTGCTAGTGGTTTACCAGGCACAGATACGCAGTATTTT. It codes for CASGLPGTDTQYF.

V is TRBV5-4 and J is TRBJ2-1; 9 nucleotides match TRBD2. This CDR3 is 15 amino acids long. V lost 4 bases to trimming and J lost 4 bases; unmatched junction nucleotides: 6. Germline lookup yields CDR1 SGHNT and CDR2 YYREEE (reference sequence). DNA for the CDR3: TGTGCCAGCAGCCGGACTAGCGAGCGATACAATGAGCAGTTCTTC. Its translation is CASSRTSERYNEQFF.

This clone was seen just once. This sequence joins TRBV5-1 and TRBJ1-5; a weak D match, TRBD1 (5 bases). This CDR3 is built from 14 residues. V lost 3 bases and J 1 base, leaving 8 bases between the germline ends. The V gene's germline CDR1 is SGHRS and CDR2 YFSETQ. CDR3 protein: CASSSGYSNQPQHF. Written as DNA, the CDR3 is TGCGCCAGCAGCTCAGGGTACAGCAATCAGCCCCAGCATTTT.

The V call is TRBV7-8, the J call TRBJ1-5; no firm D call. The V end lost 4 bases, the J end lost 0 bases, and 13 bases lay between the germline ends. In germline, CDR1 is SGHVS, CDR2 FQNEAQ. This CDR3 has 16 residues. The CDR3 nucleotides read TGTGCCAGCAGCTCCCATGTGGGAGATAGCAATCAGCCCCAGCATTTT. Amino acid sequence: CASSSHVGDSNQPQHF.

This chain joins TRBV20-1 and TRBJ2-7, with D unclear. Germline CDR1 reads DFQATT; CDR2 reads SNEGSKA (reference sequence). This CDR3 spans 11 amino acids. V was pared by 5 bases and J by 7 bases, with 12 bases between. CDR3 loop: CSAARPGEQYF. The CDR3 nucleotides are TGCAGTGCTGCCAGACCGGGTGAGCAGTACTTC.

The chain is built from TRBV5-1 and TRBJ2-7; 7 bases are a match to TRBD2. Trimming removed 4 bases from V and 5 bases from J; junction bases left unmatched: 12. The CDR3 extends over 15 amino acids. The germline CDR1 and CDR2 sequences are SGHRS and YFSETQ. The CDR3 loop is CASSHSGGRVDEQYF. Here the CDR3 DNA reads TGCGCCAGCAGCCACAGCGGCGGGAGAGTCGACGAGCAGTACTTC.

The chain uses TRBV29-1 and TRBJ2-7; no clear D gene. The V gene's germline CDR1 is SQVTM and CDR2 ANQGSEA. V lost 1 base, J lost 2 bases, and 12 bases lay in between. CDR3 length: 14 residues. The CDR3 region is CSVEVLELTYEQYF. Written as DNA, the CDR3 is TGCAGCGTTGAAGTTCTGGAACTAACCTACGAGCAGTACTTC.

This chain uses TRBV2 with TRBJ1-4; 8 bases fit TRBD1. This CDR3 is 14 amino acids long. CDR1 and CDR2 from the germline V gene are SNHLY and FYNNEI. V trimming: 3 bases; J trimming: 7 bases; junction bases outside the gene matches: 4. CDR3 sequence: CASSDRQGREKLFF. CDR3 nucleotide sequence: TGTGCCAGCAGTGATCGACAGGGGCGTGAAAAACTGTTTTTT.

As DNA, the CDR3 is TGCGCCAGCAGCCAAAGGACTAGCGGGGGCTACAATGAGCAGTTCTTC. This codes for CASSQRTSGGYNEQFF. The rearrangement joins TRBV4-3 to TRBJ2-1, with 13 bases that match TRBD2. The germline V gene encodes CDR1 LGHNA and CDR2 YSLEER. This CDR3 is 16 amino acids long. V was pared by 2 bases and J by 3 bases, with 1 base of the junction left unmatched.

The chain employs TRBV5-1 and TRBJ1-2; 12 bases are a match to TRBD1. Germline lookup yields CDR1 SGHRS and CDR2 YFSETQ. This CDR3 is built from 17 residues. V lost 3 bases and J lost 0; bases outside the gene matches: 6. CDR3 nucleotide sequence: TGCGCCAGCAGCTCCGGGACAGGGGGCCAAGCTAACTATGGCTACACCTTC. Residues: CASSSGTGGQANYGYTF.